Each of the 10 T cell receptor beta chains below was sequenced from the same sample in a study of Ad26.COV2.S vaccination and SARS-CoV-2 variants. Regarding treatment: about 20 received Ad26.COV2.S at low or high dose, single or two shots; 5 received placebo; per-sample allocation not given. Specimen acquisition occurred on day 63 following the initial vaccine or placebo injection. Only in-frame clones appear in the TCRdb table, and some are missing; sequencing was by immunoSEQ multiplex PCR. The table records some 520,000 clones, approximately 90% of them present only once. The sample consisted of peripheral blood, taken in a trial of Ad26.COV2.S vaccine versus placebo. The receptors derive from a person aged 18-65 years who received the Ad26.COV2.S COVID-19 vaccine or a placebo.

The chain is built from TRBV11-2 and TRBJ2-1; 8 bases match TRBD2. Losses at the gene ends were 3 bases for V and 7 bases for J; bases not matched to a gene: 14. The CDR3 is 17 residues long. CDR1 SGHAT and CDR2 FQNNGV come from the germline V gene. CDR3 in amino acids: CASSFGRISGASNEQFF. The CDR3 coding sequence is TGTGCCAGCAGCTTTGGTCGGATTAGCGGGGCGAGTAATGAGCAGTTCTTC.

V gene TRBV28 combines with J gene TRBJ1-2; 9 bases line up with TRBD1. Trimming cost V 2 bases and J 0 bases; bases outside gene matches: 1. This CDR3 comprises 15 residues. Germline CDR1 reads MDHEN; CDR2 reads SYDVKM. CDR3 DNA: TGTGCCAGCAGTTTAAGGGACAGGGCTAACTATGGCTACACCTTC. Encoded protein: CASSLRDRANYGYTF.

This clone was seen only a few times. This chain uses TRBV19 with TRBJ1-1; D unclear. V was shortened by 11 bases and J by 1 base, with 11 bases between the two germline ends. The CDR3 has 12 amino acids. Germline-derived CDR1 and CDR2 are LNHDA and SQIVND (reference sequence). CDR3 nucleotides: TGTGCCGCTAGGACGGCGAACACTGAAGCTTTCTTT. Translating it yields CAARTANTEAFF.

The chain joins TRBV11-2 to TRBJ2-1; D is perhaps TRBD1 or TRBD2 (6 bases each). V lost 4 bases and J 12 bases, leaving 16 bases between the germline ends. This CDR3 comprises 13 residues. Germline lookup yields CDR1 SGHAT and CDR2 FQNNGV. The CDR3 sequence: CASSYKIGGGQFF. CDR3 DNA sequence: TGTGCCAGCAGCTACAAAATCGGAGGGGGGCAGTTCTTC.

The V and J genes are TRBV27 and TRBJ1-1; a possible D gene is TRBD1 (5 bases). CDR1 is MNHEY, CDR2 SMNVEV, per germline (reference sequence). The CDR3 has 16 residues. V was clipped by 3 bases and J by 1 base, with 15 bases between them. The DNA for the CDR3 is TGTGCCAGCAGTTTCTTTGGGGCGCAGGGGAACACTGAAGCTTTCTTT. This sequence encodes CASSFFGAQGNTEAFF.

The chain is built from TRBV28 and TRBJ2-7; tentatively, D is TRBD1 or TRBD2 (5 bases each). Germline V CDR1 and CDR2: MDHEN, SYDVKM. The CDR3 is 19 residues long. V gave up 4 bases and J gave up 2 bases, with 27 bases separating them. The CDR3 reads CASSSLNRDPRSSPYEQYF. CDR3 bases: TGTGCCAGCAGTTCCCTCAACCGGGACCCTAGGAGCTCCCCCTACGAGCAGTACTTC.

This rearrangement joins TRBV6-4 to TRBJ2-7; TRBD1 matches 9 bases. The V gene end was trimmed by 8 bases and the J gene end by 4 bases; junction bases not matched to a gene: 12. This CDR3 is 15 amino acids long. Germline CDR1 MRHNA, CDR2 SNTAGT. The CDR3 protein is CASRDRDKIWYEQYF. The DNA for the CDR3 is TGTGCCAGCCGGGACAGGGATAAGATTTGGTACGAGCAGTACTTC.

CDR3 sequence: CASSSNLGSSYNEQFF. CDR3 sequence (DNA): TGTGCCAGCAGCTCGAACCTAGGGAGCTCCTACAATGAGCAGTTCTTC. V and J are TRBV11-2 and TRBJ2-1; D is possibly TRBD2 (5 bases). Germline V lookup: CDR1 SGHAT, CDR2 FQNNGV. Trimming left V 4 bases short and J 0 bases short, with 13 bases between. The CDR3 extends over 16 amino acids.

V and J are TRBV6-5 and TRBJ2-5; no definite D call. Looked up from germline, CDR1 is MNHEY and CDR2 is SVGAGI. The CDR3 spans 14 residues. The V and J ends lost 0 bases and 1 base respectively, with 6 bases between them. CDR3 protein: CASSYSHSQETQYF. Written as DNA, the CDR3 is TGTGCCAGCAGTTACTCGCACAGCCAAGAGACCCAGTACTTC.

The chain couples TRBV12-3 or TRBV12-4 to TRBJ1-1; TRBD1 is a possible D gene (6 bases). The CDR3 has 13 residues. Trimming stripped 6 bases from V and 10 bases from J, with 18 bases between. Written as DNA, the CDR3 is TGTGCCAGCAGGCCTGAAATTGGGGACACAGCTTTCTTT. It yields the protein CASRPEIGDTAFF.